This is a list of T cell receptor beta chains from one sample in a study of T cell changes during pregnancy in multiple sclerosis. This table comes from immunoSEQ multiplex PCR, and its TCRdb copy is limited to in-frame clones, with some not included. The data hold 45,000 to 55,000 clones, with roughly 90% observed a single time. Sequencing was performed on peripheral blood, taken in the first trimester of pregnancy. These receptors were obtained from a female donor with multiple sclerosis, enrolled in a pregnancy study. The CDR3 runs from the conserved cysteine through the conserved F or W. The D gene is left open where the match is weak. Clone sizes are given selectively: once, few, many, or a class where the clone is expanded.

>TRBV7-9|.|15|TRBJ2-6|once
CASSLGEAGANVLTF
TGTGCCAGCAGCTTAGGGGAGGCTGGGGCCAACGTCCTGACTTTC
>TRBV11-2|TRBD1|18|TRBJ1-6|.
CASSSGPGQRAYNSPLHF
TGTGCCAGCAGCTCGGGACCGGGACAGCGTGCCTATAATTCACCCCTCCACTTT
>TRBV28|.|12|TRBJ1-5|.
CASSLLNQPQHF
TGTGCCAGCAGTTTGCTAAATCAGCCCCAGCATTTT
>TRBV30|.|12|TRBJ2-7|.
CAWSRPLREQYF
TGTGCCTGGAGTAGGCCCCTCAGGGAGCAGTACTTC
>TRBV7-3|TRBD2|16|TRBJ2-3|once
CASSFRGLAGTDTQYF
TGTGCCAGCAGCTTCCGAGGACTAGCGGGCACAGATACGCAGTATTTT
>TRBV6-5|.|15|TRBJ1-5|.
CASSTTGSWDQPQHF
TGTGCCAGCAGCACGACAGGTTCGTGGGATCAGCCCCAGCATTTT
>TRBV7-2|.|16|TRBJ1-1|few
CASSPGLWHMNTEAFF
TGTGCCAGCAGCCCGGGACTTTGGCACATGAACACTGAAGCTTTCTTT
>TRBV10-3|.|14|TRBJ2-1|.
CATSRDFSYNEQFF
TGTGCCACCTCCCGGGACTTCTCCTACAATGAGCAGTTCTTC
>TRBV7-9|TRBD2|16|TRBJ2-3|.
CASSLGIRVLADTQYF
TGTGCCAGCAGCTTAGGCATTCGTGTACTAGCGGATACGCAGTATTTT
>TRBV5-1|.|15|TRBJ2-1|.
CASSTDSVTYNEQFF
TGCGCCAGCAGCACGGACAGCGTAACCTACAATGAGCAGTTCTTC
>TRBV28|.|16|TRBJ1-2|.
CASSPLLGGDGYGYTF
TGTGCCAGCAGCCCCCTGCTTGGGGGCGACGGCTATGGCTACACCTTC
>TRBV6-5|.|15|TRBJ2-6|once
CATSGWTPGANVLTF
TGTGCCACCTCCGGCTGGACACCTGGGGCCAACGTCCTGACTTTC
>TRBV15|TRBD1|14|TRBJ2-1|.
CATSRGDSPREQFF
TGTGCCACCAGCAGAGGGGACAGTCCTAGGGAGCAGTTCTTC
>TRBV10-1|.|14|TRBJ2-3|few
CASSGGWRTDTQYF
TGCGCCAGCAGTGGAGGCTGGAGAACAGATACGCAGTATTTT
>TRBV10-3|TRBD1|12|TRBJ1-5|.
CAISRQGGPQHF
TGTGCCATCAGCAGACAGGGTGGGCCCCAGCATTTT
>TRBV10-3|TRBD2|18|TRBJ2-7|.
CAISGSGGVNLSPYEQYF
TGTGCCATCAGTGGTAGCGGGGGTGTGAATCTAAGCCCCTACGAGCAGTACTTC
>TRBV7-7|TRBD2|12|TRBJ2-3|few
CASSSGEGTQYF
TGTGCTAGCAGCTCTGGGGAGGGTACGCAGTATTTT
>TRBV6-6|TRBD1|16|TRBJ1-2|.
CASRDRQGPTNYGYTF
TGTGCCAGCAGGGACCGACAGGGGCCTACTAACTATGGCTACACCTTC
>TRBV19|.|15|TRBJ1-2|.
CASTQRGTVDYGYTF
TGTGCCAGTACTCAAAGGGGGACGGTGGACTATGGCTACACCTTC
>TRBV5-1|.|14|TRBJ2-1|.
CASSLSGFGNEQFF
TGCGCCAGCAGCTTGTCGGGGTTCGGAAATGAGCAGTTCTTC
>TRBV7-3|TRBD2|13|TRBJ2-7|.
CASAGGWAHEQYF
TGTGCCAGCGCCGGGGGGTGGGCTCACGAGCAGTACTTC